This TCR beta chain comes out of a study of T cell changes during pregnancy in multiple sclerosis. The length of the CDR3 is 16 residues. The trim removed 10 bases at V and 6 bases at J, leaving 18 bases unmatched. Looked up from germline, CDR1 is ENHRY and CDR2 is SYGVKD. Profiled with immunoSEQ multiplex PCR; TCRdb holds only in-frame clones, not every one. The repertoire has about 20,000 clones, less than 90% of them found once; the top ten carry less than 20%. V is TRBV10-3 and J is TRBJ2-1; 7 bases map to TRBD2. This clonotype was obtained from a female donor in good health, enrolled as a control in a pregnancy study. The sample consisted of CD8+ T cells from peripheral blood mononuclear cells, taken after pregnancy. CDR3 coding DNA: TGTGCCACATATCTTTCCGGGACTACCTCAGTCAATGAGCAGTTCTTC. Its translation: CATYLSGTTSVNEQFF.